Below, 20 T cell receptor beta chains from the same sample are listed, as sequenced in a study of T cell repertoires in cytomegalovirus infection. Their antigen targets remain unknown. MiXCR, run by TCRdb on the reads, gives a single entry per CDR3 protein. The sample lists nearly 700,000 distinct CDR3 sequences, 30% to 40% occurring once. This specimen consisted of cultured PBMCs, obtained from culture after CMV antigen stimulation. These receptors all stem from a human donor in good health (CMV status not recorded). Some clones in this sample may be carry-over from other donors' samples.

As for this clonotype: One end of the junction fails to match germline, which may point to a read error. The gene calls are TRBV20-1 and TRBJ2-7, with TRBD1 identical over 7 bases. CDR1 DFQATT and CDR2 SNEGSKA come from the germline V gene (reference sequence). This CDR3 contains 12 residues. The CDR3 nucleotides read TGCAGTGCGAGAGGACAGGCCTACGAGCAGTACTTC. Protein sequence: CSARGQAYEQYF.

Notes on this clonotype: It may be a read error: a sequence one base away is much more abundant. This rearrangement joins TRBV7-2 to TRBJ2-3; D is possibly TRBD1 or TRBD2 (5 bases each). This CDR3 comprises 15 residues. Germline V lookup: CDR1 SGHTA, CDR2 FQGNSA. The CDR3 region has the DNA TGTGCCAGCAGCTTAGTTGGGGGTACCACAGATCCGCAGTATTTT. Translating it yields CASSLVGGTTDPQYF.

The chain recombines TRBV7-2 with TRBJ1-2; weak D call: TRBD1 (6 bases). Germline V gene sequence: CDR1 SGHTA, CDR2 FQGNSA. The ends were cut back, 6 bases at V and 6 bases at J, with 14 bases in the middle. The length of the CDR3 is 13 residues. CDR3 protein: CASRGRGADGYTF. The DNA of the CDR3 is TGTGCCAGCAGGGGGCGGGGGGCGGATGGCTACACCTTC.

In nucleotides, the CDR3 is TGTGCCAGCAGCGGGGGGACAGGGCTCTCCTACAATGAGCAGTTCTTC. Translation: CASSGGTGLSYNEQFF. This sequence joins TRBV7-6 and TRBJ2-1; 9 nucleotides match TRBD1. The CDR3 runs to 16 residues. Germline trimming cut 5 bases from V and 0 bases from J; bases unmatched to any gene: 5. Germline-derived CDR1 and CDR2 are SGHVS and FNYEAQ.

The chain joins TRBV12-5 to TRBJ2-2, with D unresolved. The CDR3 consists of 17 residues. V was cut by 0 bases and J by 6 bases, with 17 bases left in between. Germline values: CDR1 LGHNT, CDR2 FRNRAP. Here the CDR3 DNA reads TGTGCTAGTGGTTTGGTACTTGGCAGAGGTCCCCCCGGGGAGCTGTTTTTT. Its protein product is CASGLVLGRGPPGELFF.

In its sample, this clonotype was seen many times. The CDR3 nucleotides read TGTGCCAGCAGCTCCCGAGTGGGGCTAGCGGGAGGAGTCGGGAATGAGCAGTTCTTC. Translating gives CASSSRVGLAGGVGNEQFF. The V call is TRBV11-2, the J call TRBJ2-1, with 11 nucleotides matching TRBD2. The CDR3 is made up of 19 amino acids. Per germline, CDR1 SGHAT and CDR2 FQNNGV. The junction had 18 bases not matched to a gene; V was cut back by 4 bases and J by 7 bases.

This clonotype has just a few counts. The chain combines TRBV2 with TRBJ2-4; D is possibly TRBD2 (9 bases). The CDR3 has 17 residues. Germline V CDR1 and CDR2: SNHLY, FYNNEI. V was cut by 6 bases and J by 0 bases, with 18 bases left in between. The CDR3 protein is CASRERGDRLAKNIQYF. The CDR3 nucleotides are TGTGCCAGCAGGGAGCGGGGGGACAGGCTAGCCAAAAACATTCAGTACTTC.

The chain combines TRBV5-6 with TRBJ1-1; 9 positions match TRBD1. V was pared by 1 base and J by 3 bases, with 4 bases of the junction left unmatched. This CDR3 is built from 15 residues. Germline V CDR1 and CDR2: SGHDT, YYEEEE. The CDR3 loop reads CASSLTGQGYTEAFF. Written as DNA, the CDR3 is TGTGCCAGCAGCTTGACCGGACAGGGGTACACTGAAGCTTTCTTT.

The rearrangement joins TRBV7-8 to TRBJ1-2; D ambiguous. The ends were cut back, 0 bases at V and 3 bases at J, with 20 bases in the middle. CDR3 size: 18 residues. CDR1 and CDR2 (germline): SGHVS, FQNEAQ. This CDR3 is CASSLALSSSAAYYGYTF. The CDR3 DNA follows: TGTGCCAGCAGCTTAGCCCTTTCGTCTAGTGCAGCTTACTATGGCTACACCTTC.

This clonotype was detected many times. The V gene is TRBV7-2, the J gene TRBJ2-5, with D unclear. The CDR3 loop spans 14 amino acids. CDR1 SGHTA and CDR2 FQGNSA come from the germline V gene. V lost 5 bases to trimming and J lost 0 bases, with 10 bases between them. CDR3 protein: CASSHYSYQETQYF. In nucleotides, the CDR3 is TGTGCCAGCAGCCACTACAGCTACCAAGAGACCCAGTACTTC.

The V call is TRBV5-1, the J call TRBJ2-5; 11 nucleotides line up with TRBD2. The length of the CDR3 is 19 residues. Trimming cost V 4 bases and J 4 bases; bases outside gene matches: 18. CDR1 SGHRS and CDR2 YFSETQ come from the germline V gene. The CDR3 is CASSADSTSGGLSLETQYF. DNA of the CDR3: TGCGCCAGCAGCGCGGATAGTACTAGCGGGGGTCTATCTCTAGAGACCCAGTACTTC.

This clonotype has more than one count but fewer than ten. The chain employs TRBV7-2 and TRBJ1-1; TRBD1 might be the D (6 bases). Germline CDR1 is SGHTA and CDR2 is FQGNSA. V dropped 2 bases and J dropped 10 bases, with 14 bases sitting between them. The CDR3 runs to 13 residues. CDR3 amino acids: CASSLLSAGAAFF. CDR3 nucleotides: TGTGCCAGCAGCTTATTATCCGCAGGGGCAGCTTTCTTT.

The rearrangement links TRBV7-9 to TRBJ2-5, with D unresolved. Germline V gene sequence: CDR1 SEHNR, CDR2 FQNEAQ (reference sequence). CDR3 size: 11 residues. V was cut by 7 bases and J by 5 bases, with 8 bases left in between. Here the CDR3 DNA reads TGTGCCAGCACGGTCCGGGAGACCCAGTACTTC. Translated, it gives CASTVRETQYF.

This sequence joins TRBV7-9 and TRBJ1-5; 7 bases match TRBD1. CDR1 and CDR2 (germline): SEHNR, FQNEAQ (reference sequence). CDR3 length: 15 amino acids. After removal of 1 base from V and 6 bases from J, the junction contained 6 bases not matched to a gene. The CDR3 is CASSLEGQLGQPQHF. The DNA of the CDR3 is TGTGCCAGCAGCTTAGAGGGACAGCTGGGTCAGCCCCAGCATTTT.

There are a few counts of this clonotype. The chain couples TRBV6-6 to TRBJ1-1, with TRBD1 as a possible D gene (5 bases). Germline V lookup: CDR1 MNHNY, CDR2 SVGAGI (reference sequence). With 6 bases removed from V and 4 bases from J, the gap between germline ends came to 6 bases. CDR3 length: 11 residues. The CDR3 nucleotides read TGTGCCAGCAGGGGGGTCACTGAAGCTTTCTTT. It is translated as CASRGVTEAFF.

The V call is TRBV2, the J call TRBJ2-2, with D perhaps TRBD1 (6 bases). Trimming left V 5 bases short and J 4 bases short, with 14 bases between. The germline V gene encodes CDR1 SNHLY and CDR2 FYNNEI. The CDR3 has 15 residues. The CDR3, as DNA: TGTGCCAGCAGTAACAGGGCCCTGGTCACCGGGGAGCTGTTTTTT. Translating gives CASSNRALVTGELFF. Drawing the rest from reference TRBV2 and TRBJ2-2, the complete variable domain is EPEVTQTPSHQVTQMGQEVILRCVPISNHLYFYWYRQILGQKVEFLVSFYNNEISEKSEIFDDQFSVERPDGSNFTLKIRSTKLEDSAMYFCASSNRALVTGELFFGEGSRLTVL.

The CDR3 reads CASSQIWTGLGSEAFF. The CDR3 nucleotides are TGCGCCAGCAGCCAGATATGGACAGGACTTGGTTCTGAAGCTTTCTTT. The chain carries TRBV4-1 and TRBJ1-1, with 7 bases lining up with TRBD1. V shed 3 bases, J shed 6 bases, and the junction held 13 bases outside the gene matches. This CDR3 is built from 16 residues. Germline V gene sequence: CDR1 MGHRA, CDR2 YSYEKL.

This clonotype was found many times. CDR3 nucleotides: TGTGCCAGCAGCTTCTTGGCGGGAGCTTACGAGCAGTACTTC. This translates into CASSFLAGAYEQYF. The chain links TRBV7-2 to TRBJ2-7, with 7 nucleotides matching TRBD2. V lost 3 bases and J lost 4; bases outside the gene matches: 6. CDR1 and CDR2 from the germline V gene are SGHTA and FQGNSA. This CDR3 contains 14 residues.

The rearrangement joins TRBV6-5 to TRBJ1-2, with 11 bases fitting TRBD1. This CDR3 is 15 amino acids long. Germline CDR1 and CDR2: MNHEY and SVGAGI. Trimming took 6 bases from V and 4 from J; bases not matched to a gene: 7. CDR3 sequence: CASRFPGTGGYGYTF. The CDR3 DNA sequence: TGTGCCAGCAGATTTCCCGGGACAGGGGGCTATGGCTACACCTTC.

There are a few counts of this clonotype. CDR3 protein: CASSRYGGSYEQYF. The CDR3 nucleotides read TGTGCCAGCAGCCGTTACGGGGGAAGCTACGAGCAGTACTTC. The chain links TRBV7-2 to TRBJ2-7; D may be TRBD2 (6 bases). Germline V gene data show CDR1 as SGHTA and CDR2 as FQGNSA. Trimming took 5 bases from V and 3 from J, leaving 14 bases between them. This CDR3 spans 14 amino acids. The full variable domain, rest sourced from reference TRBV7-2 and TRBJ2-7, is GAGVSQSPSNKVTEKGKDVELRCDPISGHTALYWYRQSLGQGLEFLIYFQGNSAPDKSGLPSDRFSAERTGGSVSTLTIQRTQQEDSAVYLCASSRYGGSYEQYFGPGTRLTVT.